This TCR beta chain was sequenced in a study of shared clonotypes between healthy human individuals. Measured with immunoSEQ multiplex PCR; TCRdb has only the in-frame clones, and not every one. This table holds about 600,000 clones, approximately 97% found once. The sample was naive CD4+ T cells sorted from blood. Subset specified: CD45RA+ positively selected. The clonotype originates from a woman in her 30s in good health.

DNA of the CDR3: TGTGCCAGCAGCGCAGGCGGGGGGCTAAACTATGGCTACACCTTC. This translates into CASSAGGGLNYGYTF. V and J are TRBV5-5 and TRBJ1-2, with D perhaps matching TRBD1 (6 bases). The CDR3 covers 15 residues. Trimming took 4 bases from V and 2 from J, leaving 15 bases between them. Germline V CDR1 and CDR2: SGHKS, YYEKEE (reference sequence).